What follows are 32 T cell receptor beta chains derived from one specimen sequenced in a study of CD8 T cells in Susac syndrome. Random hexamers served to reverse transcribe about 0.5 to 1 ug RNA. TCRdb processed the immunoSEQ multiplex PCR reads anew with MiXCR; each CDR3 protein has one entry. This sample yields some 120,000 distinct CDR3 sequences, of which roughly 94% are seen a single time; approximately 0.13% belongs to the top ten. Sequencing used CD4+ T cells from PBMCs. The source of these receptors is a human donor with multiple sclerosis.

This rearrangement joins TRBV11-1 to TRBJ2-2; D is undetermined. The germline V and J ends were trimmed by 1 base and 6 bases, with 21 bases remaining between them. The CDR3 is 18 amino acids. CDR1 is SGHAT and CDR2 is FQDESV in the germline V gene (reference sequence). In nucleotides, the CDR3 is TGTGCCAGCAGCTTAGAGTTGGTCACAGCTACCCAGCCCGGGGAGCTGTTTTTT. As protein: CASSLELVTATQPGELFF.

The chain has TRBV11-2 and TRBJ2-1, with 14 bases aligning to TRBD2. Germline V gene sequence: CDR1 SGHAT, CDR2 FQNNGV. This CDR3 has 18 amino acids. Trimming at V came to 0 bases and at J to 5 bases, leaving 6 bases not matched to a gene. CDR3 amino acids: CASSLDRTSGRIDNEQFF. The DNA of the CDR3 is TGTGCCAGCAGCTTAGACCGGACTAGCGGGAGGATCGACAATGAGCAGTTCTTC.

This chain links TRBV18 with TRBJ2-3; D not resolved. V was trimmed by 0 bases and J by 2 bases, leaving 6 bases between them. The CDR3 sequence is 14 residues long. The V gene's germline CDR1 is KGHSH and CDR2 LQKENI. CDR3 nucleotides: TGTGCCAGCTCACCACCGGAGTTCACAGATACGCAGTATTTT. This sequence encodes CASSPPEFTDTQYF.

The chain uses TRBV30 and TRBJ2-1, with TRBD1 matching over 7 bases. Germline CDR1 reads GTSNPN; CDR2 reads SVGIG (reference sequence). J was trimmed by 8 bases and V by 5 bases; bases with no gene match: 12. The CDR3 has 14 amino acids. In nucleotides, the CDR3 is TGTGCCTGGGGTAAGACAGGGATACTACATGAGCAGTTCTTC. This codes for CAWGKTGILHEQFF. Based on the CDR3 plus reference TRBV30 and TRBJ2-1, the full variable domain is SQTIHQWPATLVQPVGSPLSLECTVEGTSNPNLYWYRQAAGRGLQLLFYSVGIGQISSEVPQNLSASRPQDRQFILSSKKLLLSDSGFYLCAWGKTGILHEQFFGPGTRLTVL.

CDR3 DNA sequence: TGTGCCAGCAACCCGCGGGAGTATGGCTACACCTTC. It yields the protein CASNPREYGYTF. The V and J genes are TRBV12-3 or TRBV12-4 and TRBJ1-2, with D uncertain. The CDR3 is 12 amino acids. V was cut by 7 bases and J by 5 bases, with 11 bases left in between.

The V gene is TRBV5-1, the J gene TRBJ1-3, with no clear D. V was shortened by 2 bases and J by 0 bases, with 6 bases between the two germline ends. Germline V gives CDR1 SGHRS, CDR2 YFSETQ. The CDR3 runs to 14 residues. CDR3 loop: CASSFGHSGNTIYF. CDR3 bases: TGCGCCAGCAGCTTCGGTCACTCTGGAAACACCATATATTTT.

A single count supports this clonotype. V is TRBV3-1 and J is TRBJ2-3, with D possibly being TRBD1 or TRBD2 (6 bases each). Germline values: CDR1 LGHDT, CDR2 YNNKEL (reference sequence). This CDR3 is 17 amino acids long. The ends were cut back, 0 bases at V and 5 bases at J, with 18 bases in the middle. As DNA, the CDR3 is TGTGCCAGCAGCCAAGAATCGAGGGGGGCGCGGGGAGATACGCAGTATTTT. Its protein product is CASSQESRGARGDTQYF.

This chain's CDR3 is CSARAYGRSNTEAFF. For the CDR3, the DNA is TGCAGTGCTAGAGCATATGGCAGGTCGAACACTGAAGCTTTCTTT. The J gene is TRBJ1-1, the V gene TRBV20-1; D gene uncertain. The CDR3 sequence is 15 residues long. Trimming pared 1 base from V and 1 base from J, leaving 13 bases between. CDR1 DFQATT and CDR2 SNEGSKA come from the germline V gene (reference sequence).

The chain joins TRBV18 to TRBJ1-5, with 7 bases identical to TRBD1. Unmatched junction bases numbered 1, after V lost 3 bases and J lost 5 bases. CDR3 length: 13 residues. Germline CDR1 and CDR2: KGHSH and LQKENI. The CDR3 sequence is CASSPTGDQPQHF. CDR3 bases: TGTGCCAGCTCACCTACAGGGGATCAGCCCCAGCATTTT.

This sequence joins TRBV18 and TRBJ2-7, with D perhaps TRBD1 (6 bases). The CDR3 is 15 amino acids. The V and J ends lost 0 bases and 6 bases respectively, with 15 bases between them. The V gene's germline CDR1 is KGHSH and CDR2 LQKENI. In DNA form, the CDR3 reads TGTGCCAGCTCACCACCGGACAGAAAAACGGGCGAGCAGTACTTC. Protein product: CASSPPDRKTGEQYF.

This chain links TRBV10-3 with TRBJ1-1; the D is unclear. Trimming took 5 bases from V and 1 from J, leaving 5 bases between them. The germline V gene encodes CDR1 ENHRY and CDR2 SYGVKD. The CDR3 sequence is 12 residues long. The CDR3: CAISLQNTEAFF. For the CDR3, the DNA is TGTGCCATCAGTTTACAGAACACTGAAGCTTTCTTT.

This clonotype was found a few times. The chain is built from TRBV19 and TRBJ1-4; D gene uncertain. The germline V gene encodes CDR1 LNHDA and CDR2 SQIVND (reference sequence). V dropped 6 bases and J dropped 4 bases, with 12 bases sitting between them. The CDR3 covers 14 residues. The CDR3 DNA follows: TGTGCCAGTAGCGAAGATGGTCGTAATGAAAAACTGTTTTTT. This sequence encodes CASSEDGRNEKLFF.

The genes are TRBV6-4 and TRBJ2-3; D unresolved. CDR3 length: 13 amino acids. V was trimmed by 2 bases and J by 2 bases, leaving 5 bases between them. Germline-derived CDR1 and CDR2 are MRHNA and SNTAGT. CDR3 nucleotide sequence: TGTGCCAGCAGTGACATTGCCACAGATACGCAGTATTTT. Encoded protein: CASSDIATDTQYF.

The sample holds a few counts of this clonotype. The chain is built from TRBV19 and TRBJ1-1, with 9 positions matching TRBD1. V lost 5 bases, J lost 4 bases, and 5 bases stayed unmatched. Germline V gene data show CDR1 as LNHDA and CDR2 as SQIVND (reference sequence). This CDR3 is 14 amino acids long. The CDR3, as DNA: TGTGCCAGTAGTCCACAGGGGGCGGGCACTGAAGCTTTCTTT. It specifies CASSPQGAGTEAFF.

In this sample, this clonotype turned up once. The V gene is TRBV2, the J gene TRBJ2-4, with 7 bases aligning to TRBD2. The CDR3 sequence is 15 residues long. CDR1 and CDR2 from the germline V gene are SNHLY and FYNNEI. J was trimmed by 3 bases and V by 4 bases; bases with no gene match: 6. In DNA, the CDR3 is TGTGCCAGCAGTGTTCGGGAGGCCGGCAAAAACATTCAGTACTTC. This encodes CASSVREAGKNIQYF. Using reference TRBV2 and TRBJ2-4 for the parts outside the CDR3, the full variable domain is EPEVTQTPSHQVTQMGQEVILRCVPISNHLYFYWYRQILGQKVEFLVSFYNNEISEKSEIFDDQFSVERPDGSNFTLKIRSTKLEDSAMYFCASSVREAGKNIQYFGAGTRLSVL.

This clonotype was detected only a few times. The J gene is TRBJ2-5, the V gene TRBV6-5; a weak D match, TRBD2 (5 bases). Germline assignment: CDR1 MNHEY and CDR2 SVGAGI. Deletions cut 2 bases from V and 4 bases from J, with 8 bases between. The CDR3 runs 13 residues. This chain's CDR3 is CASSYRRGETQYF. In DNA, the CDR3 is TGTGCCAGCAGTTACCGACGGGGAGAGACCCAGTACTTC.

This chain uses TRBV18 with TRBJ2-7; TRBD1 matches at 7 bases. CDR1 and CDR2 from the germline V gene are KGHSH and LQKENI. The CDR3 contains 15 residues. V lost 3 bases to trimming and J lost 6 bases; unmatched junction nucleotides: 11. CDR3 sequence: CASSPAHRGNSEQYF. The CDR3 DNA sequence: TGTGCCAGCTCACCTGCCCACAGGGGAAATAGCGAGCAGTACTTC.

The sample holds one count of this clonotype. The gene calls are TRBV3-1 and TRBJ1-1; possible D gene TRBD1, 6 bases. There are 14 residues in the CDR3. The V gene lost 4 bases and the J gene lost 5 bases, with 14 bases spanning the gap. Looked up from germline, CDR1 is LGHDT and CDR2 is YNNKEL (reference sequence). The CDR3 protein is CASSPNRAGTEAFF. Here the CDR3 DNA reads TGTGCCAGCAGCCCCAACAGGGCGGGGACTGAAGCTTTCTTT.

On this clonotype: The junction differs from germline at one of its ends, possibly a read error. V usage is TRBV7-6 and J usage is TRBJ1-1, with a possible D match to TRBD1 (6 bases). The CDR3 runs to 15 residues. CDR1 SGHVS and CDR2 FNYEAQ come from the germline V gene. The DNA of the CDR3 is TGTGCCAGCAGCTCAAGGGGGGGCTTGGTCACTGAAGTTTTCTTT. Residues: CASSSRGGLVTEVFF.

This clonotype has only one observation. The chain joins TRBV28 to TRBJ1-2; the D is unclear. V lost 7 bases and J lost 0, with 12 bases in between. CDR1 and CDR2 (germline): MDHEN, SYDVKM. This CDR3 has 14 amino acids. CDR3 DNA sequence: TGTGCCAGCACCTCAGGCGGATCTAACTATGGCTACACCTTC. As protein: CASTSGGSNYGYTF.

The rearrangement uses TRBV7-9 and TRBJ1-3; D gene unclear. V shed 5 bases and J shed 0 bases, with 11 bases lying between them. The CDR3 extends over 15 amino acids. Per germline, CDR1 SEHNR and CDR2 FQNEAQ (reference sequence). The CDR3 DNA reads as TGTGCCAGCAGCCCCGACGGGGACTCTGGAAACACCATATATTTT. It encodes CASSPDGDSGNTIYF.

Only one count was recorded for this clonotype. The chain joins TRBV4-2 to TRBJ2-5, with a possible D match to TRBD1 (5 bases). Deletions cut 5 bases from V and 5 bases from J, with 18 bases between. The germline gives CDR1 LGHNA, CDR2 YNFKEQ. The CDR3 has 15 amino acids. The CDR3 sequence: CASSSRTPLGETQYF. In nucleotides, the CDR3 is TGTGCCAGCAGCTCCCGGACACCCCTCGGGGAGACCCAGTACTTC.

The chain has TRBV6-2 or TRBV6-3 and TRBJ1-4, with D tentatively TRBD1 (5 bases). CDR1 is MNHEY and CDR2 is SVGEGT in the germline V gene. The CDR3 is 20 residues long. Trimming pared 0 bases from V and 3 bases from J, leaving 23 bases between. Here the CDR3 reads CASSYSFFWGPKTPNEKLFF. Written as DNA, the CDR3 is TGTGCCAGCAGTTACTCATTTTTCTGGGGACCCAAGACTCCTAATGAAAAACTGTTTTTT.

The genes are TRBV5-1 and TRBJ2-3; 7 nucleotides align to TRBD2. The germline gives CDR1 SGHRS, CDR2 YFSETQ. Trimming took 4 bases from V and 4 from J; bases not matched to a gene: 9. CDR3 length equals 15 residues. The CDR3 protein is CASSVAGPLADTQYF. DNA for the CDR3: TGCGCCAGCAGCGTAGCGGGTCCGCTGGCAGATACGCAGTATTTT.

A single count supports this clonotype. The chain employs TRBV12-3 or TRBV12-4 and TRBJ2-5, with D unresolved. V was cut by 3 bases and J by 4 bases, with 12 bases left in between. This CDR3 has 14 amino acids. CDR3 residues: CASSFYGGRETQYF. The CDR3, as DNA: TGTGCCAGCAGTTTCTATGGCGGAAGAGAGACCCAGTACTTC.

The chain uses TRBV20-1 and TRBJ2-5; 10 bases are a match to TRBD2. The CDR3 is 13 amino acids. Germline V gene lookup returns CDR1 DFQATT and CDR2 SNEGSKA (reference sequence). Losses at the gene ends were 5 bases for V and 1 base for J; bases not matched to a gene: 1. Written as DNA, the CDR3 is TGCAGTGCTGGGACTAGCGCCCAAGAGACCCAGTACTTC. Its protein is CSAGTSAQETQYF.

The chain is built from TRBV4-2 and TRBJ2-2; the match to TRBD2 covers 13 bases. Trimming removed 4 bases from V and 6 bases from J; junction bases left unmatched: 8. Per the germline V gene, CDR1 is LGHNA and CDR2 is YNFKEQ. The CDR3 has 17 amino acids. The CDR3 coding sequence is TGTGCCAGCAGCCGGACTAGCGGGAGATGGGGCGCCGGGGAGCTGTTTTTT. It yields the protein CASSRTSGRWGAGELFF.

This clonotype was observed once. The chain has TRBV18 and TRBJ2-1; D uncertain. This CDR3 comprises 11 residues. Germline lookup yields CDR1 KGHSH and CDR2 LQKENI. Deletions cut 10 bases from V and 6 bases from J, with 10 bases between. The CDR3 protein is CATGSVNEQFF. CDR3 DNA: TGTGCCACCGGTAGTGTCAATGAGCAGTTCTTC.

The chain couples TRBV20-1 to TRBJ2-3; D is unclear. The germline V gene has CDR1 DFQATT and CDR2 SNEGSKA (reference sequence). V was trimmed by 4 bases and J by 4 bases, leaving 18 bases between them. CDR3 length: 15 residues. CDR3 DNA sequence: TGCAGTGCTACTCCGCTTGCCTCACGGCCAGATACGCAGTATTTT. As protein: CSATPLASRPDTQYF.

The chain has TRBV7-9 and TRBJ1-2; D possibly corresponds to TRBD1 (5 bases). V was pared by 2 bases and J by 7 bases, with 17 bases between. Per the germline V gene, CDR1 is SEHNR and CDR2 is FQNEAQ (reference sequence). CDR3 length: 15 residues. CDR3 region: CASSLREAGMSGYTF. The CDR3 DNA reads TGTGCCAGCAGCTTACGGGAGGCAGGGATGAGTGGCTACACCTTC.

This sequence joins TRBV7-4 and TRBJ1-2; a possible D gene is TRBD1 (5 bases). There are 16 residues in the CDR3. V was shortened by 0 bases and J by 0 bases, with 11 bases between the two germline ends. From germline, CDR1 is SGHVT and CDR2 SQSDAQ. The CDR3 loop is CASSLAHRGANYGYTF. CDR3 nucleotide sequence: TGTGCCAGCAGCTTAGCGCATAGGGGAGCTAACTATGGCTACACCTTC. Using reference TRBV7-4 and TRBJ1-2 for the parts outside the CDR3, the full variable domain is GAGVSQSPRYKVAKRGRDVALRCDSISGHVTLYWYRQTLGQGSEVLTYSQSDAQRDKSGRPSGRFSAERPERSVSTLKIQRTEQGDSAVYLCASSLAHRGANYGYTFGSGTRLTVV.

J is TRBJ1-3 and V is TRBV5-4, with D uncertain. V was trimmed by 4 bases and J by 0 bases, leaving 14 bases between them. Germline V gene sequence: CDR1 SGHNT, CDR2 YYREEE (reference sequence). The CDR3 is 16 amino acids. CDR3 amino acids: CASSREGPSSGNTIYF. CDR3 nucleotides: TGTGCCAGCAGCCGGGAAGGACCGTCCTCTGGAAACACCATATATTTT.